Described below is a single T cell receptor beta chain sequence and its context. The method was immunoSEQ multiplex PCR; TCRdb's version includes in-frame clones alone and lacks a portion of them. The sample lists under 150,000 clones; around nine tenths were seen once. Trimming shortened V by 0 bases and J by 6 bases, and 14 bases separated the two germline ends. This CDR3 comprises 16 residues. Germline V gene sequence: CDR1 SEHNR, CDR2 FQNEAQ (reference sequence). This sample is part of a study of blood T cell repertoires in COVID-19. The wider study: From the United States, Italy and Spain came samples of acute and convalescent COVID-19. From T cells, B-cell-depleted T cells, or PBMCs came the material, which was cDNA or gDNA.

The clonotype comes from a man aged 45-60 years with active or convalescent COVID-19. The sample taken for sequencing was peripheral blood. J is TRBJ2-2 and V is TRBV7-9; possibly TRBD1 for D (5 bases). This CDR3 reads CASSLAPGLLAGELFF. The DNA for the CDR3 is TGTGCCAGCAGCTTAGCCCCAGGGTTGTTGGCCGGGGAGCTGTTTTTT.